The following is a T cell receptor beta chain sequence with its context. This sample was included in a study of shared clonotypes between healthy human individuals. Study-wide background: The plates for each donor numbered three CD4 naive, three CD4 memory, two CD8 naive and one CD8 memory.

CD8 cells regarded as naive lacked CD45RO, were positively chosen for CCR7, and omitted terminally differentiated effector memory CD45RA+ cells. Deletions cut 3 bases from V and 0 bases from J, with 14 bases between. The CDR3 totals 16 residues. Germline lookup yields CDR1 MNHEY and CDR2 SMNVEV (reference sequence). In the study's own analysis: Quality scores were absent from the junction-only immunoSEQ sequences, so filtering differed. Sequencing was performed with immunoSEQ multiplex PCR; in TCRdb, only in-frame clones are kept and a portion is missing. The V and J calls and the clone size are those of that table, but D and trimming were determined from the DNA. The sample includes some 2.1 million clones, about 93% of them seen just once.

This TCR was recovered from a man aged 18 to 29 in good health. Some clones in this sample may be carry-over from other donors' samples. The sequencing input was naive CD8+ T cells from PBMCs. This chain connects TRBV27 to TRBJ1-1; D perhaps matches TRBD1 (5 bases). The CDR3 bases are TGTGCCAGCAGTTTGGGGCCGGGGACGATGAACACTGAAGCTTTCTTT. It yields the protein CASSLGPGTMNTEAFF.